The 9 T cell receptor beta chains below were found in one sample sequenced in a study of cytomegalovirus exposure and HLA in healthy donors. Primers included in the PCR were 60 Vbeta and 13 Jbeta primers. Measured with immunoSEQ multiplex PCR; TCRdb has only the in-frame clones, and not every one. The sample yields about 180,000 clones, 70% to 85% seen once. Sequencing was performed on PBMCs. The receptors were sampled from a woman in her thirties or forties in good health and CMV-seronegative.

The chain uses TRBV27 and TRBJ2-3, with D unresolved. The V end lost 3 bases, the J end lost 2 bases, and 6 bases lay between the germline ends. From germline, CDR1 is MNHEY and CDR2 SMNVEV (reference sequence). The CDR3 runs to 13 residues. CDR3 amino acids: CASSFLPTDTQYF. CDR3 sequence (DNA): TGTGCCAGCAGTTTCCTCCCCACAGATACGCAGTATTTT.

The chain has TRBV30 and TRBJ1-3; the D gene is possibly TRBD1 (5 bases). The length of the CDR3 is 14 residues. The V gene's germline CDR1 is GTSNPN and CDR2 SVGIG (reference sequence). Trimming removed 4 bases at V and 0 bases at J, with 10 bases between. The chain's CDR3 is CAWISGLSGNTIYF. DNA for the CDR3: TGTGCCTGGATTTCAGGGCTCTCTGGAAACACCATATATTTT.

V is TRBV5-1 and J is TRBJ1-1; 7 bases agree with TRBD1. V was clipped by 4 bases and J by 0 bases; unmatched bases: 6. The CDR3 covers 15 residues. The germline CDR1 and CDR2 sequences are SGHRS and YFSETQ. DNA of the CDR3: TGCGCCAGCAGCGGATCGGGACAGCTGAACACTGAAGCTTTCTTT. This sequence encodes CASSGSGQLNTEAFF.

The table lists this clone with a few counts. J is TRBJ1-4 and V is TRBV4-1, with a tentative D call TRBD1 (5 bases). Deletions cut 1 base from V and 7 bases from J, with 16 bases between. CDR3 size: 16 residues. Germline-derived CDR1 and CDR2 are MGHRA and YSYEKL. DNA for the CDR3: TGCGCCAGCAGCCAAGGAAGAACAGGCTTGGGTGAAAAACTGTTTTTT. Translating it yields CASSQGRTGLGEKLFF.

This sequence joins TRBV7-8 and TRBJ1-1, with D unresolved. Germline-derived CDR1 and CDR2 are SGHVS and FQNEAQ. The V end lost 2 bases, the J end lost 7 bases, and 17 bases lay between the germline ends. This CDR3 has 15 residues. Here the CDR3 reads CASSLMAPGGSEAFF. The CDR3 DNA is TGTGCCAGCAGCTTAATGGCACCTGGAGGTAGTGAAGCTTTCTTT. Using reference TRBV7-8 and TRBJ1-1 for the parts outside the CDR3, the full variable domain is GAGVSQSPRYKVAKRGQDVALRCDPISGHVSLFWYQQALGQGPEFLTYFQNEAQLDKSGLPSDRFFAERPEGSVSTLKIQRTQQEDSAVYLCASSLMAPGGSEAFFGQGTRLTVV.

The genes are TRBV2 and TRBJ2-7; 7 bases map to TRBD1. With V trimmed by 6 bases and J by 1 base, 9 bases remained unmatched. The CDR3 runs 15 residues. CDR1 and CDR2 (germline): SNHLY, FYNNEI. CDR3 sequence (DNA): TGTGCCAGCAGAACAGGGGCTGAGGGTTCCTACGAGCAGTACTTC. Its translation: CASRTGAEGSYEQYF.

The CDR3 bases are TGCGCCAGTGGGACTAGCCCCTCTGCAGGGGAGACCCAGTACTTC. As protein: CASGTSPSAGETQYF. The V call is TRBV10-2, the J call TRBJ2-5; 9 bases match TRBD2. After removal of 9 bases from V and 5 bases from J, the junction contained 13 bases not matched to a gene. The CDR3 length is 15 residues. Looked up from germline, CDR1 is WSHSY and CDR2 is SAAADI.

The V gene is TRBV6-1, the J gene TRBJ2-3, with D maybe TRBD2 (5 bases). Germline CDR1 MNHNS, CDR2 SASEGT. This CDR3 has 14 residues. Deletions cut 2 bases from V and 3 bases from J, with 9 bases between. The CDR3 here is CASSELGSTDTQYF. CDR3 DNA: TGTGCCAGCAGTGAATTGGGGAGTACAGATACGCAGTATTTT.

In its sample, this clone was seen once. The chain combines TRBV7-2 with TRBJ2-2; 9 bases align to TRBD2. This CDR3 is 17 amino acids long. The germline V gene encodes CDR1 SGHTA and CDR2 FQGNSA. Trimming removed 3 bases from V and 4 bases from J; junction bases left unmatched: 9. The CDR3 here is CASSLGGGGGATGELFF. The CDR3 DNA reads as TGTGCCAGCAGCTTGGGTGGGGGCGGGGGGGCCACCGGGGAGCTGTTTTTT.